The 25 T cell receptor beta chains presented below share a single source sample, sequenced in a study of cytomegalovirus exposure and HLA in healthy donors. TCRdb's copy holds only in-frame clones and misses some; the assay was immunoSEQ multiplex PCR. Of fewer than 150,000 clones detected, 88% appear once; the ten largest clones hold around 8%. Sequenced material: PBMCs. Receptors originate from a woman younger than 30 in good health and CMV-seropositive.

The V gene is TRBV19, the J gene TRBJ2-1; D is perhaps TRBD1 (6 bases). Germline CDR1 reads LNHDA; CDR2 reads SQIVND (reference sequence). The CDR3 consists of 16 residues. V lost 3 bases, J lost 5 bases, and 17 bases lay in between. The CDR3 region is CASSIQGWGIHNEQFF. The DNA for the CDR3 is TGTGCCAGTAGTATTCAGGGGTGGGGGATTCACAATGAGCAGTTCTTC.

The CDR3 sequence is CASTIRGGIYEQYF. For the CDR3, the DNA is TGTGCCAGTACGATCCGGGGGGGGATTTACGAGCAGTACTTC. The chain carries TRBV2 and TRBJ2-7; 8 nucleotides agree with TRBD2. With 9 bases clipped from V and 4 bases from J, the junction kept 11 bases outside the gene matches. CDR1 is SNHLY and CDR2 is FYNNEI in the germline V gene. This CDR3 region has 14 residues.

This chain connects TRBV7-8 to TRBJ1-5; TRBD1 might be the D (5 bases). Germline CDR1 reads SGHVS; CDR2 reads FQNEAQ. The CDR3 runs to 18 residues. The V end lost 5 bases, the J end lost 0 bases, and 20 bases lay between the germline ends. The CDR3, as DNA: TGTGCCAGCAGCCTAACTAAGACAGTACAGTATAGCAATCAGCCCCAGCATTTT. Translated, it gives CASSLTKTVQYSNQPQHF.

V and J are TRBV6-5 and TRBJ1-1; 7 bases agree with TRBD1. J lost 4 bases, V lost 3 bases, and 2 bases had no gene match. The germline gives CDR1 MNHEY, CDR2 SVGAGI. The length of the CDR3 is 13 residues. CDR3: CASSYRDSTEAFF. The CDR3 DNA is TGTGCCAGCAGTTATCGGGACAGCACTGAAGCTTTCTTT.

The V and J genes are TRBV5-6 and TRBJ2-7, with a weak D call TRBD1 (6 bases). Germline V gene lookup returns CDR1 SGHDT and CDR2 YYEEEE. V gave up 4 bases and J gave up 0 bases, with 11 bases separating them. This CDR3 is built from 14 residues. The CDR3 here is CASSPTGPSYEQYF. The CDR3 nucleotides read TGTGCCAGCAGCCCCACAGGGCCCTCCTACGAGCAGTACTTC.

This clone has a handful of counts. The CDR3 region has the DNA TGTGCCAGCAGCCTAAGCAGTGCGGGGGTGAGGTACACCTTC. Encoded protein: CASSLSSAGVRYTF. This chain uses TRBV14 with TRBJ1-2; D perhaps matches TRBD1 (5 bases). Trimming removed 4 bases from V and 11 bases from J, with 20 bases in between. The germline gives CDR1 SGHDN, CDR2 FVKESK. The CDR3 covers 14 residues.

This clone was detected only a few times. This sequence joins TRBV28 and TRBJ1-6; TRBD1 matches 8 bases. The germline V gene has CDR1 MDHEN and CDR2 SYDVKM. CDR3 length: 13 amino acids. V trimming: 7 bases; J trimming: 10 bases; junction bases outside the gene matches: 6. Here the CDR3 DNA reads TGTGCCAGCAATCAGGGGGCGAAATCACCCCTCCACTTT. This encodes CASNQGAKSPLHF.

The V gene is TRBV9, the J gene TRBJ2-1; D possibly corresponds to TRBD2 (5 bases). Germline CDR1 reads SGDLS; CDR2 reads YYNGEE. CDR3 size: 16 residues. Trimming stripped 3 bases from V and 9 bases from J, with 22 bases between. DNA of the CDR3: TGTGCCAGCAGCGGAGGGATCTCGGGTAGCTCAAGTGAGCAGTTCTTC. Translated, it gives CASSGGISGSSSEQFF.

This chain joins TRBV9 and TRBJ1-1, with a possible D match to TRBD1 (6 bases). The CDR3 has 15 residues. V lost 1 base and J lost 2, with 12 bases in between. Germline V gene data show CDR1 as SGDLS and CDR2 as YYNGEE. In DNA, the CDR3 is TGTGCCAGCAGCGTAACCTCCGGGACAAACACTGAAGCTTTCTTT. Its translation: CASSVTSGTNTEAFF.

With respect to this clone: An end of the junction does not agree with germline; a read error may underlie this. The chain combines TRBV7-7 with TRBJ2-2, with TRBD2 matching over 8 bases. Germline CDR1 reads SSHAT; CDR2 reads FNYEAQ (reference sequence). The CDR3 has 18 amino acids. Here the CDR3 reads CASSLGRLVRGGTGELFF. The CDR3 DNA reads TGTGCTAGCAGCCTAGGACGACTAGTCCGGGGGGGCACCGGGGAGCTGTTTTTT.

The chain recombines TRBV7-3 with TRBJ2-1; weak D call: TRBD1 (6 bases). CDR1 is SGHTA and CDR2 is FQGTGA in the germline V gene. This CDR3 is built from 17 residues. Trimming shortened V by 2 bases and J by 0 bases, and 14 bases separated the two germline ends. CDR3 nucleotides: TGTGCCAGCAGCTTACAGGGGCTGGGAAGCTCCTACAATGAGCAGTTCTTC. Protein product: CASSLQGLGSSYNEQFF.

V usage is TRBV27 and J usage is TRBJ2-1; perhaps TRBD2 as D (5 bases). The CDR3 contains 12 residues. With 7 bases removed from V and 7 bases from J, the gap between germline ends came to 11 bases. Germline V lookup: CDR1 MNHEY, CDR2 SMNVEV (reference sequence). The CDR3 region has the DNA TGTGCCAGCACCCGGGGAAAGAATGAGCAGTTCTTC. Residues: CASTRGKNEQFF.

This clone was seen a single time. The chain combines TRBV2 with TRBJ1-1, with D possibly matching TRBD1 (5 bases). CDR1 and CDR2 from the germline V gene are SNHLY and FYNNEI. The CDR3 is 14 residues long. Trimming removed 6 bases from V and 0 bases from J, with 11 bases in between. The chain's CDR3 is CASRGRVLNTEAFF. The DNA of the CDR3 is TGTGCCAGCAGGGGCAGGGTACTGAACACTGAAGCTTTCTTT.

This sequence joins TRBV15 and TRBJ1-5; D possibly corresponds to TRBD1 (5 bases). From germline, CDR1 is LNHNV and CDR2 YYDKDF (reference sequence). The CDR3 extends over 15 amino acids. The V end was cut by 0 bases, the J end by 7 bases, with 13 bases between. The CDR3 DNA reads as TGTGCCACCAGCAGAGATCAGGGTAATGGACAGCCCCAGCATTTT. As protein: CATSRDQGNGQPQHF.

With regard to this clone: At one boundary the junction diverges from the germline segment, which might be a read error. V and J are TRBV7-7 and TRBJ2-7; D perhaps matches TRBD1 (6 bases). This CDR3 comprises 15 residues. Germline CDR1 SSHAT, CDR2 FNYEAQ (reference sequence). CDR3 region: CASSPMAGTSYEQYF. DNA of the CDR3: TGTGCTAGCAGCCCTATGGCCGGGACATCTTACGAGCAGTACTTC.

The rearrangement links TRBV6-1 to TRBJ1-4; TRBD1 matches 7 bases. CDR3 size: 15 residues. J was trimmed by 6 bases and V by 2 bases; bases with no gene match: 6. Germline V gene lookup returns CDR1 MNHNS and CDR2 SASEGT. The CDR3 DNA sequence: TGTGCCAGCAGTGAATTTGGACAGGATCATGAAAAACTGTTTTTT. This sequence encodes CASSEFGQDHEKLFF.

The rearrangement links TRBV4-1 to TRBJ1-1; a possible D gene is TRBD1 (6 bases). V lost 4 bases and J lost 6, with 18 bases in between. The CDR3 extends over 15 amino acids. CDR1 and CDR2 (germline): MGHRA, YSYEKL. In DNA form, the CDR3 reads TGCGCCAGCAGCCGACTACAGGGTTTCGAGTCTGAAGCTTTCTTT. Translated: CASSRLQGFESEAFF.

The chain's CDR3 is CASSLGQKNTEAFF. In nucleotides, the CDR3 is TGTGCCAGCAGTTTGGGACAGAAGAACACTGAAGCTTTCTTT. V usage is TRBV28 and J usage is TRBJ1-1, with TRBD1 matching 7 bases. Germline CDR1 and CDR2: MDHEN and SYDVKM. This CDR3 has 14 amino acids. V was pared by 3 bases and J by 1 base, with 2 bases of the junction left unmatched.

The CDR3 DNA sequence: TGTGCCAGCAGCTTTCAGGGGGCTGGAATCTACGAGCAGTACTTC. Amino acid sequence: CASSFQGAGIYEQYF. The chain combines TRBV7-6 with TRBJ2-7; 8 positions agree with TRBD1. The CDR3 is 15 residues long. CDR1 is SGHVS and CDR2 is FNYEAQ in the germline V gene. Trimming at V came to 3 bases and at J to 3 bases, leaving 7 bases not matched to a gene.

The chain uses TRBV9 and TRBJ2-7, with TRBD2 identical over 9 bases. The CDR3 covers 15 residues. The junction had 4 bases not matched to a gene; V was cut back by 0 bases and J by 3 bases. Germline CDR1 is SGDLS and CDR2 is YYNGEE. The CDR3 nucleotides are TGTGCCAGCAGCGTAGGACTAGCGGAAATCTACGAGCAGTACTTC. This translates into CASSVGLAEIYEQYF. The whole variable domain, filled in from reference TRBV9 and TRBJ2-7, reads DSGVTQTPKHLITATGQRVTLRCSPRSGDLSVYWYQQSLDQGLQFLIQYYNGEERAKGNILERFSAQQFPDLHSELNLSSLELGDSALYFCASSVGLAEIYEQYFGPGTRLTVT.

The chain joins TRBV6-5 to TRBJ2-3, with 9 bases that match TRBD2. Germline V gene sequence: CDR1 MNHEY, CDR2 SVGAGI. This CDR3 comprises 15 residues. Trimming removed 6 bases from V and 2 bases from J; junction bases left unmatched: 6. CDR3 nucleotide sequence: TGTGCCAGCAGCCGACTAGCGGCACACACAGATACGCAGTATTTT. It codes for CASSRLAAHTDTQYF.

The rearrangement links TRBV11-3 to TRBJ2-1; D ambiguous. The CDR3 is 12 amino acids. Germline values: CDR1 SGHNT, CDR2 YENEEA. V was shortened by 4 bases and J by 5 bases, with 6 bases between the two germline ends. The DNA of the CDR3 is TGTGCCAGCAGCTACCAGAACAATGAGCAGTTCTTC. This encodes CASSYQNNEQFF.

The J gene is TRBJ2-7, the V gene TRBV5-4; 10 bases line up with TRBD1. Per germline, CDR1 SGHNT and CDR2 YYREEE (reference sequence). V shed 7 bases and J 5 bases; nucleotides not matched to a gene: 12. This CDR3 comprises 15 residues. In nucleotides, the CDR3 is TGTGCCAGCGCACCTCCGGGACAGGGGTGGAACGAGCAGTACTTC. Protein: CASAPPGQGWNEQYF. The whole variable domain, filled in from reference TRBV5-4 and TRBJ2-7, reads ETGVTQSPTHLIKTRGQQVTLRCSSQSGHNTVSWYQQALGQGPQFIFQYYREEENGRGNFPPRFSGLQFPNYSSELNVNALELDDSALYLCASAPPGQGWNEQYFGPGTRLTVT.

The chain employs TRBV28 and TRBJ2-2, with TRBD2 identical over 9 bases. CDR1 is MDHEN and CDR2 is SYDVKM in the germline V gene. The CDR3 runs to 15 residues. After removal of 6 bases from V and 7 bases from J, the junction contained 9 bases not matched to a gene. The CDR3, as DNA: TGTGCCAGCAGACTAGCGGGTGAAGTAAGCGGGGAGCTGTTTTTT. As protein: CASRLAGEVSGELFF.

The table lists this clone with a count of one. V gene TRBV28 combines with J gene TRBJ2-5; D is possibly TRBD1 (5 bases). The CDR3 sequence is 15 residues long. Germline CDR1 is MDHEN and CDR2 is SYDVKM. Trimming pared 5 bases from V and 0 bases from J, leaving 13 bases between. The CDR3 spells CASSPSWGHQETQYF. The CDR3 DNA sequence: TGTGCCAGCAGTCCCTCCTGGGGCCACCAAGAGACCCAGTACTTC.